The subject of this entry is one TCR beta chain. The data were taken from a study of PD-1 blockade in classical Hodgkin lymphoma. The wider study: Patients were administered nivolumab (3 mg/kg intravenously) every 2 weeks.

Only in-frame clones appear in the TCRdb table, and some are missing; sequencing was by immunoSEQ multiplex PCR. Here the sample spans under 30,000 clones, 71% being singletons. No patient escaped relapse after autologous stem cell transplantation, and brentuximab vedotin exposure varied. Germline lookup yields CDR1 SEHNR and CDR2 FQNEAQ (reference sequence). This CDR3 spans 13 amino acids. Trimming cost V 2 bases and J 0 bases, with 4 bases left between them. The material sequenced was peripheral blood mononuclear cells (PBMCs), taken before the second cycle of nivolumab. The origin of this receptor is a human donor with classical Hodgkin lymphoma. The chain combines TRBV7-9 with TRBJ1-1; D call uncertain. The CDR3 nucleotides read TGTGCCAGCAGCTTACAGATGAACACTGAAGCTTTCTTT. Amino acid sequence: CASSLQMNTEAFF.